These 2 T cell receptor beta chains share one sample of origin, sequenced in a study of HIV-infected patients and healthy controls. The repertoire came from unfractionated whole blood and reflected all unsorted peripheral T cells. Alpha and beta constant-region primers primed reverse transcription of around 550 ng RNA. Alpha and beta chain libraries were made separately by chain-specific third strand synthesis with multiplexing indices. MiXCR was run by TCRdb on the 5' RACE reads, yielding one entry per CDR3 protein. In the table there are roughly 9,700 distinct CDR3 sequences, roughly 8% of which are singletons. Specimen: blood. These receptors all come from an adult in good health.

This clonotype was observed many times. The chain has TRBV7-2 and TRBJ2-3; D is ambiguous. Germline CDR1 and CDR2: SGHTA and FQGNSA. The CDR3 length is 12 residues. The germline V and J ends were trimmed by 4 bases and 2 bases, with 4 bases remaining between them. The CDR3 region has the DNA TGTGCCAGCAGCTATATCACAGATACGCAGTATTTT. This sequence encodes CASSYITDTQYF.

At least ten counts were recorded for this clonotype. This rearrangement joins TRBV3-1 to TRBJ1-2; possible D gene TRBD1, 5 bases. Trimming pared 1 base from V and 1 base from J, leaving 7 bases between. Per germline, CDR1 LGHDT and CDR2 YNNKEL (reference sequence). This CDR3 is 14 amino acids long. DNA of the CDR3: TGTGCCAGCAGCCAAGGGCAGGGTAACTATGGCTACACCTTC. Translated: CASSQGQGNYGYTF.